The 10 T cell receptor beta chains below were found in one sample sequenced in a study of cytomegalovirus exposure and HLA in healthy donors. The protocol was immunoSEQ multiplex PCR, while the TCRdb copy is restricted to in-frame clones and leaves out a portion. The sample records around 260,000 clones, roughly 88% being singletons. Sequencing used PBMCs. Every receptor here comes from a woman in her twenties or thirties in good health and CMV-seronegative.

The chain has TRBV4-1 and TRBJ2-5, with D possibly matching TRBD2 (6 bases). Per the germline V gene, CDR1 is MGHRA and CDR2 is YSYEKL. This CDR3 region has 15 residues. V was pared by 4 bases and J by 0 bases, with 12 bases between. CDR3 bases: TGCGCCAGCAGCCCGTTATTAGCGGACCAAGAGACCCAGTACTTC. Its protein product is CASSPLLADQETQYF.

This clone was picked up a small number of times. The chain recombines TRBV7-7 with TRBJ2-3; D gene ambiguous. Per the germline V gene, CDR1 is SSHAT and CDR2 is FNYEAQ (reference sequence). The V end was cut by 5 bases, the J end by 4 bases, with 16 bases between. CDR3 length: 15 amino acids. CDR3 nucleotides: TGTGCCAGCAGCCCGACTCCCGCCGCGGCAGATACGCAGTATTTT. As protein: CASSPTPAAADTQYF.

The chain uses TRBV15 and TRBJ2-1; possibly TRBD2 for D (5 bases). V dropped 4 bases and J dropped 6 bases, with 10 bases sitting between them. CDR1 and CDR2 (germline): LNHNV, YYDKDF (reference sequence). The CDR3 is 13 amino acids. CDR3 DNA: TGTGCCACCAGCACCCGACTAACCAATGAGCAGTTCTTC. Translation: CATSTRLTNEQFF.

This rearrangement joins TRBV13 to TRBJ2-7; 7 nucleotides align to TRBD1. V dropped 5 bases and J dropped 6; count of bases not matched to a gene: 7. Germline-derived CDR1 and CDR2 are PRHDT and FYEKMQ (reference sequence). The CDR3 runs 13 residues. In DNA, the CDR3 is TGTGCCAGCAGCCCGAACAGGGGCTTCGAGCAGTACTTC. Translated, it gives CASSPNRGFEQYF.

The chain couples TRBV7-6 to TRBJ1-2; D might be TRBD1 (6 bases). The V gene's germline CDR1 is SGHVS and CDR2 FNYEAQ. This CDR3 is 16 amino acids long. V was cut by 1 base and J by 5 bases, with 17 bases left in between. The CDR3 coding sequence is TGTGCCAGCAGCTTAGGACCACAGGGCAGTCAATATGGCTACACCTTC. The encoded protein is CASSLGPQGSQYGYTF.

V and J are TRBV4-1 and TRBJ1-3; D is unresolved. CDR1 MGHRA and CDR2 YSYEKL come from the germline V gene. V gave up 4 bases and J gave up 2 bases, with 12 bases separating them. This CDR3 region has 15 residues. In DNA form, the CDR3 reads TGCGCCAGCAGCCCCCGGTCTAACGCTGGAAACACCATATATTTT. Residues: CASSPRSNAGNTIYF.

The chain links TRBV5-4 to TRBJ2-5; 14 positions agree with TRBD2. The CDR3 consists of 16 residues. Germline V gene lookup returns CDR1 SGHNT and CDR2 YYREEE (reference sequence). V shed 4 bases and J 5 bases; nucleotides not matched to a gene: 7. This CDR3 is CASSRGLAGEGETQYF. In nucleotides, the CDR3 is TGTGCCAGCAGCCGGGGACTAGCGGGAGAGGGTGAGACCCAGTACTTC.

The gene calls are TRBV29-1 and TRBJ2-1; 10 bases fit TRBD2. Germline CDR1 SQVTM, CDR2 ANQGSEA. CDR3 length: 18 amino acids. Losses at the gene ends were 0 bases for V and 4 bases for J; bases not matched to a gene: 12. CDR3 amino acids: CSVEDLIGVTSGYNEQFF. The DNA of the CDR3 is TGCAGCGTTGAAGATCTTATAGGGGTGACTAGCGGGTACAATGAGCAGTTCTTC.

The chain carries TRBV7-2 and TRBJ2-5; perhaps TRBD2 as D (6 bases). The germline gives CDR1 SGHTA, CDR2 FQGNSA. V dropped 5 bases and J dropped 2 bases, with 15 bases sitting between them. The CDR3 runs to 15 residues. CDR3 nucleotides: TGTGCCAGCAGCCCCCAAGATGGAGGGCAAGAGACCCAGTACTTC. Its protein is CASSPQDGGQETQYF.

The chain uses TRBV18 and TRBJ1-2, with TRBD1 matching 7 bases. This CDR3 comprises 16 residues. Germline V gene sequence: CDR1 KGHSH, CDR2 LQKENI. With V trimmed by 3 bases and J by 3 bases, 10 bases remained unmatched. The CDR3 reads CASSPQAQGDHYGYTF. CDR3 coding DNA: TGTGCCAGCTCACCGCAGGCCCAGGGGGATCACTATGGCTACACCTTC.